These 16 T cell receptor beta chains originate from one sample sequenced in a study of blood T cell repertoires in COVID-19. The repertoire was sequenced with immunoSEQ multiplex PCR; TCRdb's copy has only in-frame clones and lacks some. This sample carries under 300,000 clones, about four fifths of them seen once, and the ten largest clones take 9.4%. The specimen was peripheral blood. These receptors were taken from a woman between 50 and 59 years old who had recovered from COVID-19.

The V gene is TRBV5-4, the J gene TRBJ2-3; the match to TRBD2 covers 12 bases. V was pared by 4 bases and J by 2 bases, with 8 bases of the junction left unmatched. The CDR3 is 17 amino acids. Germline values: CDR1 SGHNT, CDR2 YYREEE (reference sequence). CDR3 nucleotides: TGTGCCAGCAGCACCTTGACTAGCGGGAGCCCCACAGATACGCAGTATTTT. It specifies CASSTLTSGSPTDTQYF.

V gene TRBV27 combines with J gene TRBJ1-5; D is perhaps TRBD1 (6 bases). Trimming removed 9 bases at V and 6 bases at J, with 9 bases between. The CDR3 consists of 11 residues. CDR1 is MNHEY and CDR2 is SMNVEV in the germline V gene (reference sequence). CDR3 sequence reads: CARQGIQPQHF. In nucleotides, the CDR3 is TGTGCCAGACAGGGAATTCAGCCCCAGCATTTT.

The chain combines TRBV28 with TRBJ2-7, with 7 bases that match TRBD2. This CDR3 contains 15 residues. Germline V gene sequence: CDR1 MDHEN, CDR2 SYDVKM. The V gene end was trimmed by 6 bases and the J gene end by 4 bases; junction bases not matched to a gene: 12. CDR3: CASRQPGRDSYEQYF. The DNA for the CDR3 is TGTGCCAGCAGGCAGCCGGGGAGGGACTCGTACGAGCAGTACTTC.

This chain connects TRBV6-2 or TRBV6-3 to TRBJ2-2; 8 bases align to TRBD1. With V trimmed by 4 bases and J by 7 bases, 8 bases remained unmatched. The CDR3 consists of 15 residues. Germline CDR1 and CDR2: MNHEY and SVGEGT. CDR3 DNA sequence: TGTGCCAGCAGTTCGGACAGGGTAGTCGGCGGGGAGCTGTTTTTT. Translated: CASSSDRVVGGELFF.

This sequence joins TRBV28 and TRBJ2-7; D gene ambiguous. V dropped 7 bases and J dropped 0 bases, with 10 bases sitting between them. CDR3 length: 13 amino acids. Germline CDR1 and CDR2: MDHEN and SYDVKM. CDR3 coding DNA: TGTGCCAGCAAAAACAGCCGCTCCTACGAGCAGTACTTC. Translating it yields CASKNSRSYEQYF.

The V and J genes are TRBV7-9 and TRBJ1-3, with TRBD1 matching 10 bases. CDR1 is SEHNR and CDR2 is FQNEAQ in the germline V gene (reference sequence). The CDR3 contains 18 residues. V shed 4 bases and J 1 base; nucleotides not matched to a gene: 10. CDR3 sequence: CASSSLERTGGSGNTIYF. In DNA, the CDR3 is TGTGCCAGCAGCTCCCTAGAAAGGACAGGGGGTTCTGGAAACACCATATATTTT. Combining the CDR3 with reference TRBV7-9 and TRBJ1-3 gives the whole variable domain DTGVSQNPRHKITKRGQNVTFRCDPISEHNRLYWYRQTLGQGPEFLTYFQNEAQLEKSRLLSDRFSAERPKGSFSTLEIQRTEQGDSAMYLCASSSLERTGGSGNTIYFGEGSWLTVV.

This chain uses TRBV6-2 or TRBV6-3 with TRBJ1-2, with a tentative D call TRBD1 (6 bases). Germline-derived CDR1 and CDR2 are MNHEY and SVGEGT. The V and J ends lost 0 bases and 1 base respectively, with 18 bases between them. The CDR3 length is 18 residues. DNA for the CDR3: TGTGCCAGCAGTTACTCGAAACAGGGACCATCCTTTAACTATGGCTACACCTTC. Translated, it gives CASSYSKQGPSFNYGYTF.

V is TRBV7-9 and J is TRBJ2-1, with 16 positions matching TRBD2. The J segment lost 8 bases and the V segment lost 3 bases, leaving 7 bases of the junction unmatched. The CDR3 spans 17 residues. The germline CDR1 and CDR2 sequences are SEHNR and FQNEAQ (reference sequence). The CDR3 loop reads CASSLGLAGGLGDEQFF. The CDR3, as DNA: TGTGCCAGCAGCTTGGGACTAGCGGGAGGGCTGGGGGATGAGCAGTTCTTC.

In this sample, this clone turned up once. The V gene is TRBV7-2, the J gene TRBJ2-5, with 7 nucleotides matching TRBD2. The germline gives CDR1 SGHTA, CDR2 FQGNSA. The CDR3 contains 15 residues. Trimming cost V 5 bases and J 4 bases; bases outside gene matches: 10. DNA of the CDR3: TGTGCCAGCAGCCCCGGGGGAGGGAAGGGAGAGACCCAGTACTTC. Translating gives CASSPGGGKGETQYF.

This clone came up once. The chain links TRBV2 to TRBJ1-2; D unclear. The CDR3 consists of 14 residues. The ends were cut back, 1 base at V and 5 bases at J, with 11 bases in the middle. Looked up from germline, CDR1 is SNHLY and CDR2 is FYNNEI. CDR3 residues: CASSEEASGYGYTF. In DNA form, the CDR3 reads TGTGCCAGCAGTGAAGAGGCCAGCGGATATGGCTACACCTTC.

The chain links TRBV11-3 to TRBJ2-3; 10 bases fit TRBD2. This CDR3 has 16 residues. CDR1 and CDR2 from the germline V gene are SGHNT and YENEEA. The V gene end was trimmed by 2 bases and the J gene end by 2 bases; junction bases not matched to a gene: 4. The CDR3 nucleotides read TGTGCCAGCAGCTTAATAGCGGGGGGCGCCACAGATACGCAGTATTTT. This translates into CASSLIAGGATDTQYF.

The J gene is TRBJ1-5, the V gene TRBV24-1; possible D gene TRBD1, 6 bases. V was cut by 4 bases and J by 6 bases, with 9 bases left in between. CDR1 is KGHDR and CDR2 is SFDVKD in the germline V gene. CDR3 length: 13 amino acids. The CDR3 sequence: CATSDADSQPQHF. The CDR3 DNA is TGTGCCACCAGTGACGCGGACAGTCAGCCCCAGCATTTT.

The V gene is TRBV4-2, the J gene TRBJ2-3; 16 bases are shared with TRBD2. The germline V gene has CDR1 LGHNA and CDR2 YNFKEQ. The CDR3 consists of 17 residues. Trimming cost V 1 base and J 6 bases; bases outside gene matches: 4. CDR3 DNA: TGTGCCAGCAGCCAAGTGGGACTAGCGGGGGGGCGGGATACGCAGTATTTT. This translates into CASSQVGLAGGRDTQYF.

Comments on this clone: This sequence is one base from a far larger clone and is likely a read error. This chain uses TRBV7-3 with TRBJ2-6; unclear D gene. Looked up from germline, CDR1 is SGHTA and CDR2 is FQGTGA. Trimming took off 5 bases at V and 0 bases at J, with 8 bases between the two ends. The CDR3 spans 15 residues. CDR3 loop: CASSPRSSGANVLTF. DNA of the CDR3: TGTGCCAGCAGCCCCCGGAGCTCTGGGGCCAACGTCCTGACTTTC.

V usage is TRBV9 and J usage is TRBJ1-3; D may be TRBD1 (5 bases). The CDR3 contains 15 residues. Germline V gives CDR1 SGDLS, CDR2 YYNGEE. The V end was cut by 4 bases, the J end by 0 bases, with 11 bases between. CDR3 coding DNA: TGTGCCAGCAGCACAGGATTCCTCTCTGGAAACACCATATATTTT. Translated: CASSTGFLSGNTIYF.

The table lists this clone with a count of one. This chain connects TRBV6-5 to TRBJ1-5; no clear D. Trimming cost V 2 bases and J 2 bases, with 4 bases left between them. Per germline, CDR1 MNHEY and CDR2 SVGAGI. The CDR3 has 13 residues. The CDR3 bases are TGTGCCAGCAGTTACGGAGGCAATCAGCCCCAGCATTTT. It codes for CASSYGGNQPQHF.